The clone carrying this TCR beta chain is deemed medium-sized. Its antigen is currently unknown. Only in-frame clones appear in the TCRdb table, and some are missing; sequencing was by immunoSEQ multiplex PCR. The table lists approximately 74,000 clones, 75% to 95% of them singletons. Germline-derived CDR1 and CDR2 are SEHNR and FQNEAQ (reference sequence). V lost 3 bases and J lost 2, with 11 bases in between. The CDR3 extends over 15 amino acids. These data come from a study of OX40 agonist ivuxolimab in advanced cancers. Study-level findings and limits: Specificity for antigen went undetermined in the expanded peripheral T cells.

This sequence joins TRBV7-9 and TRBJ1-5, with D possibly being TRBD1 (6 bases). Sequences were derived from CD4+ or CD8+ T cells sorted from blood, sampled in a trial of the OX40 agonist ivuxolimab. This TCR was recovered from an adult with an advanced solid tumor such as melanoma, head and neck, liver or kidney cancer. The CDR3 DNA is TGTGCCAGCAGCTTGGACCACAGGGGCAATCAGCCCCAGCATTTT. The encoded protein is CASSLDHRGNQPQHF.